This record covers a single T cell receptor beta chain. Its antigen is not known. This CDR3 region has 13 residues. The germline V and J ends were trimmed by 3 bases and 8 bases, with 13 bases remaining between them. Germline CDR1 is SQVTM and CDR2 is ANQGSEA. This record comes from a study of CD8 T cells in Susac syndrome. General observations from the study: The study acknowledged a relatively small number of individuals in its TCR sequencing and HLA analysis.

Random-hexamer reverse transcription was applied to 0.5 to 1 ug RNA. Multiplex PCR with immunoSEQ amplified the TCR beta CDR3 across 54 Vbeta and 13 Jbeta. Via MiXCR, TCRdb re-called the immunoSEQ multiplex PCR reads, giving one row per CDR3 protein. Among 150,000 or so distinct CDR3 sequences listed, 85% to 95% were seen once. The sample comprised CD4+ T cells from PBMCs. This chain links TRBV29-1 with TRBJ1-4, with D hard to call. This clonotype originated in a human donor with Susac syndrome. Here the CDR3 DNA reads TGCAGCGTTGATGGCGGACCCGGGGAAAAACTGTTTTTT. Protein sequence: CSVDGGPGEKLFF.